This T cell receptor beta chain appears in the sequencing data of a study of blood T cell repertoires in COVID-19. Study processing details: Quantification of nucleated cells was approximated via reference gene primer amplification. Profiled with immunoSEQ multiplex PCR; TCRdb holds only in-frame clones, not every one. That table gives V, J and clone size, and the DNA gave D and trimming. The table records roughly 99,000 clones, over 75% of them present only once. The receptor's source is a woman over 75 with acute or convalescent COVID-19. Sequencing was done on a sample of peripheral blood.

The CDR3 is CATSRGDRNSPLHF. The CDR3 DNA reads TGTGCCACCAGCAGAGGGGACAGGAATTCACCCCTCCACTTT. This chain uses TRBV15 with TRBJ1-6, with 8 nucleotides matching TRBD1. This CDR3 contains 14 residues. Germline CDR1 and CDR2: LNHNV and YYDKDF (reference sequence). J was trimmed by 7 bases and V by 1 base; bases with no gene match: 0.